This T cell receptor beta chain was identified during a study of blood T cells in healthy people across ages. For the study at large: Roughly one uniquely barcoded beta molecule per two T cells was captured. Study outcomes and limitations: Naive CD4+ cell counts and diversity both ran higher in long-lived than in aged donors. The fall in TCR beta diversity per million T cells was roughly linear with age.

Healthy Russian Caucasian donors spanned ages roughly 6 to 100 years. As to this clonotype: Its target is not known.

CDR3 length: 16 amino acids. Germline loops: CDR1 MNHNS, CDR2 SASEGT. Germline trimming cut 6 bases from V and 1 base from J; bases unmatched to any gene: 9. PCR was performed a second time for about 6 to 12 cycles using a sample-barcoded 5' primer and a J-beta primer mix. From the 5' RACE reads, TCRdb called clonotypes with MiXCR, one entry per CDR3 protein. Among approximately 1.5 million distinct CDR3 sequences listed, about 31% were seen once. Sequencing was carried out using blood. The source is a woman aged 25 to 39 in good health. The chain uses TRBV6-1 and TRBJ2-3; 8 nucleotides agree with TRBD2. CDR3 residues: CASSNSASGRTDTQYF. The DNA for the CDR3 is TGTGCCAGCAGCAACAGCGCTAGCGGGCGCACAGATACGCAGTATTTT.